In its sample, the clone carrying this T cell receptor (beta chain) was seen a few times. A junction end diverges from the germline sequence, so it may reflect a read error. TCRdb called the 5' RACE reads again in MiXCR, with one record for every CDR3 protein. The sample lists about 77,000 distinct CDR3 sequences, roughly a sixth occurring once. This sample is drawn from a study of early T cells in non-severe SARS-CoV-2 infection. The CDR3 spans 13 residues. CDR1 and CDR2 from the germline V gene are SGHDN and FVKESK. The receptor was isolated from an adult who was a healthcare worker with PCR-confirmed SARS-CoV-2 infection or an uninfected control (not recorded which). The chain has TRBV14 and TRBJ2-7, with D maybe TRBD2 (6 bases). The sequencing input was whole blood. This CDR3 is CASSLGGSSEQYF. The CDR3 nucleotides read TGTGCCAGCAGCCTTGGGGGGTCCTCCGAGCAGTACTTC.